What follows are 10 T cell receptor beta chains derived from one specimen sequenced in a study of CD8+ T cells in alopecia areata. Treatment defined: oral pan-JAK inhibitor, 5-10 mg twice daily. RNA extraction and reverse transcription yielded cDNA as sequencing template. The repertoire was sequenced with immunoSEQ multiplex PCR; TCRdb's copy has only in-frame clones and lacks some. The sample has roughly 170,000 clones, roughly 62% seen once. This specimen was CD8+ T cells sorted from blood, taken at week 24, from a patient treated with tofacitinib. These receptors all come from a human donor with alopecia areata.

This clone was seen more than once but under ten times. This rearrangement joins TRBV7-2 to TRBJ1-1; no clear D. Deletions cut 1 base from V and 4 bases from J, with 7 bases between. In germline, CDR1 is SGHTA, CDR2 FQGNSA. This CDR3 has 13 amino acids. This chain's CDR3 is CASSLGWATEAFF. CDR3 sequence (DNA): TGTGCCAGCAGCTTAGGCTGGGCCACTGAAGCTTTCTTT.

V and J are TRBV4-1 and TRBJ1-4; D may be TRBD1 (6 bases). CDR1 is MGHRA, CDR2 YSYEKL, per germline. This CDR3 contains 16 residues. V was cut by 1 base and J by 5 bases, with 14 bases left in between. CDR3 nucleotides: TGCGCCAGCAGCCAAGCCTATGGACAGCTAAATGAAAAACTGTTTTTT. It codes for CASSQAYGQLNEKLFF.

As to this clone: At one boundary the junction diverges from the germline segment, which might be a read error. V is TRBV7-9 and J is TRBJ2-2; maybe TRBD2 (5 bases). The CDR3 totals 12 residues. Germline CDR1 and CDR2: SEHNR and FQNEAQ (reference sequence). CDR3 bases: TGTGCCAGCAGCTTCAAGCCCGGGGAGCTGTTCTTT. It encodes CASSFKPGELFF.

The V gene is TRBV6-5, the J gene TRBJ1-1, with D possibly matching TRBD1 (5 bases). The V and J ends lost 2 bases and 3 bases respectively, with 10 bases between them. There are 14 residues in the CDR3. From germline, CDR1 is MNHEY and CDR2 SVGAGI. CDR3 residues: CASSYRIRDTEAFF. The CDR3, as DNA: TGTGCCAGCAGTTACCGGATCAGGGACACTGAAGCTTTCTTT.

Only a few counts were recorded for this clone. The chain links TRBV6-5 to TRBJ1-4; no reliable D call. This CDR3 spans 14 amino acids. With 2 bases removed from V and 8 bases from J, the gap between germline ends came to 12 bases. Germline V gives CDR1 MNHEY, CDR2 SVGAGI. Written as DNA, the CDR3 is TGTGCCAGCAGTTACGGGAGACCGGGGGAAAAACTGTTTTTT. This translates into CASSYGRPGEKLFF.

The chain links TRBV5-1 to TRBJ2-7; 8 bases line up with TRBD1. The CDR3 consists of 18 residues. The germline V gene encodes CDR1 SGHRS and CDR2 YFSETQ. Unmatched junction bases numbered 14, after V lost 1 base and J lost 2 bases. This CDR3 reads CASSLPGAEQGGTYEQYF. Written as DNA, the CDR3 is TGCGCCAGCAGCTTGCCGGGGGCCGAACAGGGGGGAACCTACGAGCAGTACTTC.

This chain joins TRBV4-1 and TRBJ2-7; no clear D. Trimming shortened V by 6 bases and J by 0 bases, and 9 bases separated the two germline ends. This CDR3 spans 13 amino acids. In germline, CDR1 is MGHRA, CDR2 YSYEKL. CDR3 in amino acids: CASRPARSYEQYF. In nucleotides, the CDR3 is TGCGCCAGCAGACCTGCGCGCTCCTACGAGCAGTACTTC.

The chain recombines TRBV10-3 with TRBJ2-7, with D possibly matching TRBD1 (6 bases). Germline V gives CDR1 ENHRY, CDR2 SYGVKD. The CDR3 length is 15 residues. Trimming shortened V by 4 bases and J by 1 base, and 14 bases separated the two germline ends. The CDR3 region is CAISADTQGSYEQYF. CDR3 in DNA: TGTGCCATCAGTGCCGACACCCAGGGGTCCTACGAGCAGTACTTC.

This rearrangement joins TRBV18 to TRBJ2-3, with TRBD2 matching 9 bases. V dropped 3 bases and J dropped 0; count of bases not matched to a gene: 10. Germline CDR1 KGHSH, CDR2 LQKENI. The CDR3 runs to 18 residues. The CDR3: CASSPWLAGAFSTDTQYF. DNA for the CDR3: TGTGCCAGCTCACCGTGGTTAGCGGGGGCCTTTAGCACAGATACGCAGTATTTT.

The chain links TRBV14 to TRBJ2-7, with D unclear. The CDR3 sequence is 14 residues long. Trimming shortened V by 4 bases and J by 7 bases, and 17 bases separated the two germline ends. The germline CDR1 and CDR2 sequences are SGHDN and FVKESK. CDR3 nucleotide sequence: TGTGCCAGCAGCCCCTGGGGTAATCCGGAGGAGCAGTACTTC. Its protein product is CASSPWGNPEEQYF.